The 19 T cell receptor beta chains below all came from one sample that was sequenced in a study of blood T cell repertoires in COVID-19. Assay: immunoSEQ multiplex PCR; the TCRdb copy retains only in-frame clones and omits some. The repertoire holds more than 250,000 clones, with nearly 90% as singletons. Sequences were obtained from PBMCs or T cells enriched from blood (not recorded which). The receptors originated from a woman in her late teens or twenties with acute COVID-19.

The genes are TRBV3-1 (or the pseudogene TRBV3-2) and TRBJ2-3; 11 bases are a match to TRBD2. The CDR3 covers 17 residues. V shed 4 bases, J shed 2 bases, and the junction held 8 bases outside the gene matches. Germline lookup yields CDR1 LGHDT and CDR2 YNNKEL (reference sequence). The CDR3, as DNA: TGTGCCAGCAGCCCCGGCCCGGGACTAGCGGCCACAGATACGCAGTATTTT. It yields the protein CASSPGPGLAATDTQYF.

This sequence joins TRBV14 and TRBJ1-3; D may be TRBD1 (5 bases). Trimming removed 2 bases at V and 1 base at J, with 6 bases between. The length of the CDR3 is 14 residues. Per the germline V gene, CDR1 is SGHDN and CDR2 is FVKESK. As DNA, the CDR3 is TGTGCCAGCAGCCAAAGGGGATCTGGAAACACCATATATTTT. This sequence encodes CASSQRGSGNTIYF. Together with reference TRBV14 and TRBJ1-3, the CDR3 gives the full variable domain: EAGVTQFPSHSVIEKGQTVTLRCDPISGHDNLYWYRRVMGKEIKFLLHFVKESKQDESGMPNNRFLAERTGGTYSTLKVQPAELEDSGVYFCASSQRGSGNTIYFGEGSWLTVV.

V is TRBV19 and J is TRBJ1-4, with D uncertain. CDR1 is LNHDA, CDR2 SQIVND, per germline (reference sequence). V gave up 2 bases and J gave up 8 bases, with 9 bases separating them. The CDR3 covers 13 residues. CDR3 DNA: TGTGCCAGTAGTATAAGTCACTCGGAAAAACTGTTTTTT. It specifies CASSISHSEKLFF.

The chain joins TRBV3-1 (or the pseudogene TRBV3-2) to TRBJ2-7; tentatively, D is TRBD1 (6 bases). The CDR3 is 15 residues long. V was trimmed by 3 bases and J by 1 base, leaving 13 bases between them. CDR1 LGHDT and CDR2 YNNKEL come from the germline V gene (reference sequence). The CDR3 sequence: CASSHTGFTSYEQYF. DNA of the CDR3: TGTGCCAGCAGCCATACAGGGTTCACGTCCTACGAGCAGTACTTC.

This clone was counted a single time. The V call is TRBV3-1 (or the pseudogene TRBV3-2), the J call TRBJ1-6; D is undetermined. CDR3 size: 13 residues. V dropped 0 bases and J dropped 10 bases, with 7 bases sitting between them. The germline CDR1 and CDR2 sequences are LGHDT and YNNKEL (reference sequence). CDR3 sequence: CASSQDLRSPLHF. The CDR3 DNA reads as TGTGCCAGCAGCCAAGATTTACGGTCACCCCTCCACTTT.

There are a few counts of this clone. V usage is TRBV7-9 and J usage is TRBJ2-1; TRBD2 agrees at 9 bases. The CDR3 is 17 amino acids. From germline, CDR1 is SEHNR and CDR2 FQNEAQ (reference sequence). V lost 1 base, J lost 5 bases, and 9 bases stayed unmatched. This CDR3 reads CASSLVDLASGNNEQFF. CDR3 nucleotide sequence: TGTGCCAGCAGCTTAGTGGATTTGGCTAGCGGGAACAATGAGCAGTTCTTC.

The CDR3 spells CAWSNHSTGTQPQHF. In nucleotides, the CDR3 is TGTGCCTGGAGTAACCACTCGACAGGGACTCAGCCCCAGCATTTT. The chain is built from TRBV30 and TRBJ1-5; 7 bases line up with TRBD1. This CDR3 region has 15 residues. Germline CDR1 reads GTSNPN; CDR2 reads SVGIG (reference sequence). After removal of 2 bases from V and 6 bases from J, the junction contained 10 bases not matched to a gene.

V is TRBV19 and J is TRBJ1-2; D is possibly TRBD1 (6 bases). Germline CDR1 reads LNHDA; CDR2 reads SQIVND (reference sequence). The V gene lost 2 bases and the J gene lost 3 bases, with 16 bases spanning the gap. The CDR3 spans 16 residues. Here the CDR3 DNA reads TGTGCCAGTAGTATAAACACCGGGACAACAGACTATGGCTACACCTTC. Its translation is CASSINTGTTDYGYTF. Complete variable domain (other parts from reference TRBV19 and TRBJ1-2): DGGITQSPKYLFRKEGQNVTLSCEQNLNHDAMYWYRQDPGQGLRLIYYSQIVNDFQKGDIAEGYSVSREKKESFPLTVTSAQKNPTAFYLCASSINTGTTDYGYTFGSGTRLTVV.

The chain combines TRBV5-1 with TRBJ2-5, with 8 bases matching TRBD2. V was clipped by 2 bases and J by 1 base; unmatched bases: 4. CDR1 SGHRS and CDR2 YFSETQ come from the germline V gene. This CDR3 is built from 15 residues. The CDR3, as DNA: TGCGCCAGCAGCTTAGTAGCGGGAAGCCAAGAGACCCAGTACTTC. Protein product: CASSLVAGSQETQYF.

The chain is built from TRBV27 and TRBJ1-6; no clear D gene. The ends were cut back, 5 bases at V and 7 bases at J, with 9 bases in the middle. This CDR3 has 13 amino acids. Germline CDR1 reads MNHEY; CDR2 reads SMNVEV (reference sequence). In DNA, the CDR3 is TGTGCCAGCAGTATTGGAGTCAATTCACCCCTCCACTTT. Protein sequence: CASSIGVNSPLHF.

This clone has just a few counts. This rearrangement joins TRBV6-5 to TRBJ2-7; no clear D. The germline CDR1 and CDR2 sequences are MNHEY and SVGAGI. This CDR3 has 11 amino acids. The V gene lost 6 bases and the J gene lost 3 bases, with 6 bases spanning the gap. The CDR3 DNA follows: TGTGCCAGCAGCGTTAACTACGAGCAGTACTTC. Encoded protein: CASSVNYEQYF.

The rearrangement links TRBV19 to TRBJ1-1, with 11 bases that match TRBD1. Germline CDR1 LNHDA, CDR2 SQIVND (reference sequence). The junction had 1 base not matched to a gene; V was cut back by 3 bases and J by 1 base. CDR3 length: 15 amino acids. The CDR3 region has the DNA TGTGCCAGTAGTATCGGACAGGGGGCGAACACTGAAGCTTTCTTT. This codes for CASSIGQGANTEAFF.

The chain carries TRBV19 and TRBJ2-1; a weak D match, TRBD1 (6 bases). Germline CDR1 is LNHDA and CDR2 is SQIVND (reference sequence). The CDR3 contains 11 residues. V lost 7 bases and J lost 13, with 14 bases in between. CDR3 sequence reads: CASIQGGVQFF. The CDR3 DNA reads TGTGCCAGTATACAGGGTGGCGTTCAGTTCTTC.

The chain is built from TRBV4-3 and TRBJ1-6, with unresolved D. This CDR3 is 14 amino acids long. CDR1 and CDR2 (germline): LGHNA, YSLEER. Trimming left V 1 base short and J 6 bases short, with 7 bases between. CDR3 coding DNA: TGCGCCAGCAGCCAAGCACGGAGTAATTCACCCCTCCACTTT. Its protein product is CASSQARSNSPLHF.

This chain connects TRBV11-2 to TRBJ2-7; 9 nucleotides line up with TRBD2. There are 17 residues in the CDR3. Per the germline V gene, CDR1 is SGHAT and CDR2 is FQNNGV. V lost 6 bases, J lost 3 bases, and 15 bases stayed unmatched. CDR3: CASRPLKRAGGSYEQYF. CDR3 bases: TGTGCCAGCAGACCCCTGAAGCGAGCGGGAGGCAGCTACGAGCAGTACTTC.

The chain uses TRBV27 and TRBJ2-2; possibly TRBD1 for D (6 bases). CDR3 length: 15 residues. V was pared by 5 bases and J by 5 bases, with 15 bases between. The germline V gene has CDR1 MNHEY and CDR2 SMNVEV (reference sequence). The CDR3: CASSQRQATTGELFF. CDR3 coding DNA: TGTGCCAGCAGTCAGAGACAGGCAACGACCGGGGAGCTGTTTTTT.

As concerns this clone: The same CDR3 also results from other DNA sequences found in this sample. J is TRBJ1-5 and V is TRBV5-5, with TRBD1 identical over 7 bases. Trimming cost V 8 bases and J 6 bases; bases outside gene matches: 8. The CDR3 runs 13 residues. Germline-derived CDR1 and CDR2 are SGHKS and YYEKEE (reference sequence). The CDR3 nucleotides read TGTGCCAGTAGCAGCGACAGGGTTCAGCCCCAGCATTTT. Its translation is CASSSDRVQPQHF.

This clone was seen once. V gene TRBV10-3 combines with J gene TRBJ2-1, with 7 bases identical to TRBD2. Trimming at V came to 3 bases and at J to 4 bases, leaving 3 bases not matched to a gene. The CDR3 is made up of 14 amino acids. Germline V gene lookup returns CDR1 ENHRY and CDR2 SYGVKD. CDR3 DNA sequence: TGTGCCATCAGTGAAGGACTAGGTTACAATGAGCAGTTCTTC. Encoded protein: CAISEGLGYNEQFF.

This clone is a singleton in its sample. The J gene is TRBJ1-1, the V gene TRBV19; no clear D. Looked up from germline, CDR1 is LNHDA and CDR2 is SQIVND (reference sequence). The CDR3 is 13 amino acids. The V and J ends lost 3 bases and 6 bases respectively, with 11 bases between them. The CDR3 nucleotides are TGTGCCAGTAGTATGCGCGCCCCCGCTGAAGCTTTCTTT. Protein sequence: CASSMRAPAEAFF.